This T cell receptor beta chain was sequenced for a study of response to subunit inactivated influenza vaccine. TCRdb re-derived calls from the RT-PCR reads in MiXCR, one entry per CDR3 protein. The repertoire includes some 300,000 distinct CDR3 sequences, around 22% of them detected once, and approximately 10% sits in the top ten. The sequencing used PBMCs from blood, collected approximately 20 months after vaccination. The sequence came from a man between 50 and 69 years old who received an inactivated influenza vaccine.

The CDR3, as DNA: TGCGCCAGCAGCTTGGGGGTCCATGAGCAGTTCTTC. Translation gives CASSLGVHEQFF. V gene TRBV5-1 combines with J gene TRBJ2-1; D unresolved. Germline CDR1 SGHRS, CDR2 YFSETQ. The length of the CDR3 is 12 residues. The V end was cut by 0 bases, the J end by 8 bases, with 6 bases between.